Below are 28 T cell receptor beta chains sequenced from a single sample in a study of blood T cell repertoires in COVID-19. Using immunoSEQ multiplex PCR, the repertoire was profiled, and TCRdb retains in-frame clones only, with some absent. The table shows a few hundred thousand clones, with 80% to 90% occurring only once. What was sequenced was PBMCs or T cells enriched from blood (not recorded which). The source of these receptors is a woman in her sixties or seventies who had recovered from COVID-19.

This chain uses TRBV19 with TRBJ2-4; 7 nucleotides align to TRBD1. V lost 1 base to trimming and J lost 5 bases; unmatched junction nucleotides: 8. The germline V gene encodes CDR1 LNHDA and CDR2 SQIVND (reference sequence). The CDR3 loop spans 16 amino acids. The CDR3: CASSIGGGTVQNIQYF. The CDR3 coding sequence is TGTGCCAGTAGTATAGGGGGTGGGACAGTACAAAACATTCAGTACTTC.

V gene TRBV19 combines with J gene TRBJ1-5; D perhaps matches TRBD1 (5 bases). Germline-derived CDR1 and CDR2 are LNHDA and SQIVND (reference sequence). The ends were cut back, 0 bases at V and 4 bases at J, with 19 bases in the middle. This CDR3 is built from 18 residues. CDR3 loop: CASSIDAQQGLWNQPQHF. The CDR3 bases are TGTGCCAGTAGTATAGATGCCCAGCAGGGATTATGGAATCAGCCCCAGCATTTT.

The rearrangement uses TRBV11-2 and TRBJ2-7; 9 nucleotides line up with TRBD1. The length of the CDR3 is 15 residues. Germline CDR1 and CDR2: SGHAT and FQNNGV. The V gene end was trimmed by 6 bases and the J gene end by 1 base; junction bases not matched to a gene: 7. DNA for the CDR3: TGTGCCAGCAGGCTCGGGACAGGGAATTCCTACGAGCAGTACGTC. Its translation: CASRLGTGNSYEQYV.

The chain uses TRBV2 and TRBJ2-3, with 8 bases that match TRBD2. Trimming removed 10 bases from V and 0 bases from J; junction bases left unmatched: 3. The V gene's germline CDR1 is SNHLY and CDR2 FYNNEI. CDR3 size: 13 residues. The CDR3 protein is CATGGESTDTQYF. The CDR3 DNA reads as TGTGCCACCGGGGGGGAAAGCACAGATACGCAGTATTTT.

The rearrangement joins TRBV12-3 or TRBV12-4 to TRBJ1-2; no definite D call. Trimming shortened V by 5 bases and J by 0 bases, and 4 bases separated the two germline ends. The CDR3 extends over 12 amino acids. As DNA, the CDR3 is TGTGCCAGCAGTCCTACTAACTATGGCTACACCTTC. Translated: CASSPTNYGYTF.

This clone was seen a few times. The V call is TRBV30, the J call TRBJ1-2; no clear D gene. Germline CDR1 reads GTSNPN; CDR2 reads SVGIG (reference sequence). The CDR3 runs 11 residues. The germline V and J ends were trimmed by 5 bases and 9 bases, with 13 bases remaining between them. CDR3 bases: TGTGCCTGGGAGACCCGGGAGAGCTACACCTTC. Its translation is CAWETRESYTF.

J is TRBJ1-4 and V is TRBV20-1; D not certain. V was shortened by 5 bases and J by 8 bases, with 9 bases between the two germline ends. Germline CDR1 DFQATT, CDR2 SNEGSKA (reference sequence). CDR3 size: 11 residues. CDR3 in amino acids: CSAPSGEKLFF. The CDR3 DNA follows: TGCAGTGCTCCATCGGGGGAAAAACTGTTTTTT.

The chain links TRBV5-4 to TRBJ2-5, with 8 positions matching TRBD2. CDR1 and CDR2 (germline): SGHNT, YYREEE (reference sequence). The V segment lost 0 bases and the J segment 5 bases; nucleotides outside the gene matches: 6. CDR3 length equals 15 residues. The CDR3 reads CASSLGGLVSETQYF. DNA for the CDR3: TGTGCCAGCAGCTTGGGGGGACTAGTTTCGGAGACCCAGTACTTC.

The CDR3: CASSLAAGQETQYF. CDR3 nucleotide sequence: TGCGCCAGCAGCTTGGCGGCGGGACAAGAGACCCAGTACTTC. V and J are TRBV5-1 and TRBJ2-5; tentative D call: TRBD2 (6 bases). This CDR3 contains 14 residues. V lost 0 bases and J 2 bases, leaving 8 bases between the germline ends. The germline V gene encodes CDR1 SGHRS and CDR2 YFSETQ.

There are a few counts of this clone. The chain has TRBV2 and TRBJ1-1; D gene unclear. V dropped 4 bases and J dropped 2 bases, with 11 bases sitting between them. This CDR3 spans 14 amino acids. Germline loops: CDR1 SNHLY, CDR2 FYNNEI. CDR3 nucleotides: TGTGCCAGCAGTGCTCTTACTTTAAACACTGAAGCTTTCTTT. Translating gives CASSALTLNTEAFF.

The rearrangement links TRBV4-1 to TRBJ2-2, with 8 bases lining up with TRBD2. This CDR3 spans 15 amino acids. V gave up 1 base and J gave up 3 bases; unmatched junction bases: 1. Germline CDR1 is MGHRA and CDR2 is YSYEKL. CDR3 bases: TGCGCCAGCAGCCAAGTTAGCGGGGACACCGGGGAGCTGTTTTTT. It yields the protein CASSQVSGDTGELFF.

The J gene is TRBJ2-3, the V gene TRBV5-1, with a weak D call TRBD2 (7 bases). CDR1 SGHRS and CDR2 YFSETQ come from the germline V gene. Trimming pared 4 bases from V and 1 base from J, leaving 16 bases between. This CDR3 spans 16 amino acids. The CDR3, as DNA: TGCGCCAGCAGCCCGGGGGGCCGGACCCGCACAGATACGCAGTATTTT. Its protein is CASSPGGRTRTDTQYF.

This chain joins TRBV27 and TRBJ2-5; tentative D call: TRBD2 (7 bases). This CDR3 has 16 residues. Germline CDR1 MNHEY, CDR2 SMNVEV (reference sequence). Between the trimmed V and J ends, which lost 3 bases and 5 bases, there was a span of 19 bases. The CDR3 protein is CASSFGGARRRETQYF. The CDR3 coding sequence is TGTGCCAGCAGTTTTGGGGGGGCCCGCCGTAGGGAGACCCAGTACTTC.

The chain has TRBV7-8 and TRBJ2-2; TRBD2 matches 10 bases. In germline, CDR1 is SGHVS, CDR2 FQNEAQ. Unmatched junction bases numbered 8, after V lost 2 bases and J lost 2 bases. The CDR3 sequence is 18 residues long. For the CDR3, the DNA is TGTGCCAGCAGCTTACTAGCGGGGGTTCGTAGAAACACCGGGGAGCTGTTTTTT. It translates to CASSLLAGVRRNTGELFF. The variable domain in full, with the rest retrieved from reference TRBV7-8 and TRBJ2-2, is GAGVSQSPRYKVAKRGQDVALRCDPISGHVSLFWYQQALGQGPEFLTYFQNEAQLDKSGLPSDRFFAERPEGSVSTLKIQRTQQEDSAVYLCASSLLAGVRRNTGELFFGEGSRLTVL.

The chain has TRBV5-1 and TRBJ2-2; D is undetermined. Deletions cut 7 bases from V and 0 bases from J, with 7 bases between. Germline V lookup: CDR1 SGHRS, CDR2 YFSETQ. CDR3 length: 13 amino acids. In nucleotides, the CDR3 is TGCGCCAGCTCGGCGGCGAACACCGGGGAGCTGTTTTTT. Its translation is CASSAANTGELFF.

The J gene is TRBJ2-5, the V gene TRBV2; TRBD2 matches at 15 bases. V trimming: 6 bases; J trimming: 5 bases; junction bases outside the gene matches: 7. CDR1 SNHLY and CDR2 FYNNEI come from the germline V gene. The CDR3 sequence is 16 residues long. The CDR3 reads CASRGLAGGLRETQYF. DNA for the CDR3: TGTGCCAGCAGGGGACTAGCGGGGGGCCTGCGGGAGACCCAGTACTTC.

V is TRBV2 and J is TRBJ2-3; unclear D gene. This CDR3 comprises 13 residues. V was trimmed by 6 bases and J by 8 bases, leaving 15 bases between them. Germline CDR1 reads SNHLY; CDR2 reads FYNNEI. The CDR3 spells CASSLAPAGTQYF. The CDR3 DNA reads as TGTGCCAGCAGCCTTGCCCCGGCAGGTACGCAGTATTTT. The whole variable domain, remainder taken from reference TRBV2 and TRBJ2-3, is EPEVTQTPSHQVTQMGQEVILRCVPISNHLYFYWYRQILGQKVEFLVSFYNNEISEKSEIFDDQFSVERPDGSNFTLKIRSTKLEDSAMYFCASSLAPAGTQYFGPGTRLTVL.

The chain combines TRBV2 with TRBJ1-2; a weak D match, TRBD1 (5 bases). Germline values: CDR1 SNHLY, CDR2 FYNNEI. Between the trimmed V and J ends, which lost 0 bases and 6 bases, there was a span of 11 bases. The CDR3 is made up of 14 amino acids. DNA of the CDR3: TGTGCCAGCAGTGAAGCGCTTCGGGGGGATGGCTACACCTTC. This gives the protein CASSEALRGDGYTF.

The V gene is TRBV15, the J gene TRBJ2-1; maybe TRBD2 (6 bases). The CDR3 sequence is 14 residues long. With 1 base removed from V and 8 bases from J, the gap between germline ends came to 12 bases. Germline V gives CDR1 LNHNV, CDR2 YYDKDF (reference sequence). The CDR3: CATSRGGTSYEQFF. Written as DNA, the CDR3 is TGTGCCACCAGCAGAGGGGGGACTTCCTATGAGCAGTTCTTC.

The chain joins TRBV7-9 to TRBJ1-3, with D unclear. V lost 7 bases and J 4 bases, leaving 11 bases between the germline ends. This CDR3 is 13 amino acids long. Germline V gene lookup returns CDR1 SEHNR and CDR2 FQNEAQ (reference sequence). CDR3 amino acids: CASTIMGGNTIYF. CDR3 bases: TGTGCCAGCACTATCATGGGCGGAAACACCATATATTTT.

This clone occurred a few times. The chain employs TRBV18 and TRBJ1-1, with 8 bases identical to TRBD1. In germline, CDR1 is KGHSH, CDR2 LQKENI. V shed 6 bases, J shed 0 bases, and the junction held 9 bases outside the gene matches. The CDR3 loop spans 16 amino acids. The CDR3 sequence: CASSNQGAAMNTEAFF. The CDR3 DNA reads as TGTGCCAGCTCGAACCAGGGGGCCGCGATGAACACTGAAGCTTTCTTT.

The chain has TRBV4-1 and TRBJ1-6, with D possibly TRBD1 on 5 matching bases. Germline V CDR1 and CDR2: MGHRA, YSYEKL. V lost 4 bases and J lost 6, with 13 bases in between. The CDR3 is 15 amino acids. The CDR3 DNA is TGCGCCAGCAGCCCGGGCGGCAGGGCTAATTCACCCCTCCACTTT. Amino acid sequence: CASSPGGRANSPLHF.

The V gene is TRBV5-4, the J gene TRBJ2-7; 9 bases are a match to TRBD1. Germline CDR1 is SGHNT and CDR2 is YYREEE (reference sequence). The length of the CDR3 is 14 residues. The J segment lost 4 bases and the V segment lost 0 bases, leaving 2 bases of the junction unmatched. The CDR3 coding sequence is TGTGCCAGCAGCTTGGGGACAGGGGCGTACGAGCAGTACGTC. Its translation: CASSLGTGAYEQYV.

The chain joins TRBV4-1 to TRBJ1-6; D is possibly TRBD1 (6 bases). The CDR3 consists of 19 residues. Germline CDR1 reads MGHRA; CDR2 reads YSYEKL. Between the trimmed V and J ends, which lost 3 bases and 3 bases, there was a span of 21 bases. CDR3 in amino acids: CASSQTTAWTEVYNSPLHF. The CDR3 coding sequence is TGCGCCAGCAGCCAGACGACCGCCTGGACAGAAGTCTATAATTCACCCCTCCACTTT.

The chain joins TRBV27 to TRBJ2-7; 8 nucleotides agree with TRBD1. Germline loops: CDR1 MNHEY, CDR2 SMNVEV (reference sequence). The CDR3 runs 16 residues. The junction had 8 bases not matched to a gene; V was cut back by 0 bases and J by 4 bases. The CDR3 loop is CASSLSSDRGRYEQYF. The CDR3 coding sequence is TGTGCCAGCAGTTTATCGTCTGACAGGGGACGGTACGAGCAGTACTTC.

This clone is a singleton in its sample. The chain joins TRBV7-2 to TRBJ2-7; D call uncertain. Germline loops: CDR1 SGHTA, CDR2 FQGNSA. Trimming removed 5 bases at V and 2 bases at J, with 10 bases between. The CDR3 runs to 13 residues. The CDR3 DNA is TGTGCCAGCAGCCCTCGGGTTCCCTACGAGCAGTACGTC. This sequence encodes CASSPRVPYEQYV.

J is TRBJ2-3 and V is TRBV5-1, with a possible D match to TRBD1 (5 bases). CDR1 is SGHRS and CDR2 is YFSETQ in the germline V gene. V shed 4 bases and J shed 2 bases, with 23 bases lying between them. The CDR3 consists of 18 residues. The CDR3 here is CASSRQGGFWHLTDTQYF. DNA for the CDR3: TGCGCCAGCAGCCGCCAGGGTGGGTTTTGGCATCTCACAGATACGCAGTATTTT.

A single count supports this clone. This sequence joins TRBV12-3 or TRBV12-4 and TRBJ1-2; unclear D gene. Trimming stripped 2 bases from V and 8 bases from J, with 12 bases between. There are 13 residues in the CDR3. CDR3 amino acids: CASSLLMERGYTF. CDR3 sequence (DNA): TGTGCCAGCAGTTTATTGATGGAGCGGGGCTACACCTTC.